This TCR beta chain stems from a study of cytomegalovirus exposure and HLA in healthy donors. The V and J ends lost 2 bases and 9 bases respectively, with 8 bases between them. This CDR3 is built from 12 residues. Germline values: CDR1 LNHNV, CDR2 YYDKDF (reference sequence). The PCR employed 60 Vbeta primers together with 13 Jbeta primers. Original processing methods: A later analysis tallied 80 million to 100 million unique TCR beta chains, approximately 10 million of them shared. Libraries were prepared by immunoSEQ multiplex PCR; TCRdb keeps only in-frame clonotypes and omits some of them. The DNA gave D and trimming, while V, J and clone size come from that table. Of 150,000 to 200,000 clones in the sample, about two thirds were seen once.

What was sequenced was PBMCs. This sequence originates from a man aged 25-45 years in good health and CMV-seropositive. The chain joins TRBV15 to TRBJ2-1; D is ambiguous. The CDR3 sequence is CATSRPPSEQFF. The CDR3 region has the DNA TGTGCCACCAGCAGACCTCCTAGTGAGCAGTTCTTC.